This T cell receptor (beta chain) was recorded in a study of blood T cell repertoires in COVID-19. For the study at large: The samples span acute and convalescent COVID-19 from the United States, Italy and Spain. Nucleic acid was either cDNA or gDNA, and it came from T cells, B-cell-depleted T cells, or PBMCs.

This CDR3 spans 16 amino acids. CDR1 is WNHNN, CDR2 SYGVQD, per germline (reference sequence). V lost 5 bases to trimming and J lost 1 base; unmatched junction nucleotides: 6. Two negative PCRs, clearance, or symptom resolution characterized the recovered Cohort 3 donors. In the original processing: Amplification of reference gene primers provided the estimated nucleated cell counts. Clones were read by immunoSEQ multiplex PCR, and TCRdb kept only the in-frame ones, dropping some. That table supplies the V and J calls and clone size; D and trimming were determined from the DNA. The data contain about 170,000 clones, less than 85% of them singletons.

The receptor's source is a woman aged 45-65 years who had recovered from COVID-19. V usage is TRBV10-1 and J usage is TRBJ2-2; 8 positions match TRBD2. Sequenced material: PBMCs or T cells enriched from blood (not recorded which). DNA of the CDR3: TGCGCCAGCAGTCTCCACGCGGGAGGGAACACCGGGGAGCTGTTTTTT. Translated: CASSLHAGGNTGELFF.